A single sample is the source of the 2 T cell receptor beta chains below, sequenced in a study of T cells after posttransplantation cyclophosphamide. The protocol was immunoSEQ multiplex PCR, while the TCRdb copy is restricted to in-frame clones and leaves out a portion. This table has 42,000 or so clones, around 90% appearing once. Cyclophosphamide on days +3 and +4 followed busulfan-fludarabine conditioning and a marrow graft. The sample in question was PBMCs, obtained about 64 days after allogeneic stem cell transplant with posttransplant cyclophosphamide. The receptors shown here come from a male patient over 55 who received an allogeneic stem cell transplant from a related donor and was CMV-positive. A share of the T cells may be of graft donor origin.

The rearrangement uses TRBV19 and TRBJ2-1; 12 bases map to TRBD2. Germline CDR1 LNHDA, CDR2 SQIVND (reference sequence). With V trimmed by 9 bases and J by 7 bases, 7 bases remained unmatched. This CDR3 has 14 amino acids. This CDR3 is CASIGLAGKNEQFF. CDR3 coding DNA: TGTGCCAGCATCGGACTAGCGGGGAAGAATGAGCAGTTCTTC.

CDR3 coding DNA: TGTGCCAGCAGCACAGTCCAAGAGACCCAGTACTTC. It codes for CASSTVQETQYF. The chain uses TRBV7-9 and TRBJ2-5; unclear D gene. The CDR3 runs to 12 residues. The germline V and J ends were trimmed by 5 bases and 1 base, with 5 bases remaining between them. Looked up from germline, CDR1 is SEHNR and CDR2 is FQNEAQ (reference sequence). The entire variable domain, with the rest obtained from reference TRBV7-9 and TRBJ2-5, is as follows: DTGVSQNPRHKITKRGQNVTFRCDPISEHNRLYWYRQTLGQGPEFLTYFQNEAQLEKSRLLSDRFSAERPKGSFSTLEIQRTEQGDSAMYLCASSTVQETQYFGPGTRLLVL.